Listed below are T cell receptor beta chains from one sample, sequenced in a study of control samples from healthy donors and cancer patients. Sequenced by immunoSEQ multiplex PCR; TCRdb stores in-frame clones only, minus some. The sample lists around 80,000 clones; around 92% were seen once. The sequencing input was blood. Receptors were obtained from a man between 45 and 60 years old in good health. CDR3s include the opening cysteine and the closing phenylalanine or tryptophan. The D gene is left open where the match is weak. Size tells how often a clone was seen (once, few, many) or the class of an expanded clone, and some rows leave it out.

abundance	d_gene	j_gene	v_gene	CDR3nt	CDR3aa
.	.	TRBJ1-1	TRBV11-2	TGTGCCAGCAGCTTCACGGGGGCGCCTACGAACACTGAAGCTTTCTTT	CASSFTGAPTNTEAFF
.	TRBD1	TRBJ2-1	TRBV12-5	TGTGCTAGTGGTTTGGTACAGGGGGGTGAGCAGTTCTTC	CASGLVQGGEQFF
.	TRBD1	TRBJ2-7	TRBV27	TGTGCCAGCAGCCCCGGGACAGGGGTCTCCTACGAGCAGTACTTC	CASSPGTGVSYEQYF
.	.	TRBJ2-2	TRBV18	TGTGCCAGCTCACCACAGGGGTCCCGGACGGCGCTTCGGGATACCGGGGAGCTGTTTTTT	CASSPQGSRTALRDTGELFF
.	.	TRBJ2-7	TRBV4-1	TGCGCCAGCAGCCAAATCGGACAAGGCGAGCAGTACTTC	CASSQIGQGEQYF
.	.	TRBJ1-5	TRBV11-3	TGTGCCAGCAGCTTAGACAGCAATCAGCCCCAGCATTTT	CASSLDSNQPQHF
.	TRBD1	TRBJ1-2	TRBV19	TGTGCCAGTAGTATTTGGGACAGGGGGCCTAACTATGGCTACACCTTC	CASSIWDRGPNYGYTF
.	.	TRBJ2-7	TRBV7-3	TGTGCCAGCAGCCTAACCCCATTCTACGAGCAGTACTTC	CASSLTPFYEQYF
.	.	TRBJ1-4	TRBV12-3/TRBV12-4	TGTGCCAGCAGTTTTGGTGAAAAACTGTTTTTT	CASSFGEKLFF
.	.	TRBJ1-1	TRBV3-1/TRBV3-2	TGTGCCAGCAGCCGAGAGACAGGCGGGACTGAAGCTTTCTTT	CASSRETGGTEAFF
.	.	TRBJ2-7	TRBV5-1	TGCGCCAGCAGGAGGCAGGACTCCTACGAGCAGTACTTC	CASRRQDSYEQYF
.	TRBD2	TRBJ2-3	TRBV13	TGTGCCAGCAGCCGCGGGACTAGCGGGGGGGCCGTAGATACGCAGTATTTT	CASSRGTSGGAVDTQYF
.	.	TRBJ1-4	TRBV7-6	TGTGCCAGCAGCTTAGTTCGCGAGAAACTGTTTTTT	CASSLVREKLFF
.	.	TRBJ2-7	TRBV3-1/TRBV3-2	TGTGCCAGCAGCCCTCTTTACTTGAGCTCCTACGAGCAGTACTTC	CASSPLYLSSYEQYF
.	.	TRBJ1-1	TRBV27	TGTGCCAGCAGTTTAGGAACAGGGATCCCTGAAGCTTTCTTT	CASSLGTGIPEAFF
.	.	TRBJ2-2	TRBV4-2	TGTGCCAGCAGCCAACAGGGGACCGGGGAGCTGTTTTTT	CASSQQGTGELFF
once	.	TRBJ1-2	TRBV24-1	TGTGCCACCAGTGACCCTCTTCGGGACGGTAACTATGGCTACACCTTC	CATSDPLRDGNYGYTF
.	TRBD1	TRBJ1-2	TRBV18	TGTGCCAGCTCACCGGGGACAGGGAACACCTACACCTTC	CASSPGTGNTYTF
.	TRBD1	TRBJ1-4	TRBV5-1	TGCGCCAGCAGCTTTAAAGACTCGACAGGGAGCGAAAAACTGTTTTTT	CASSFKDSTGSEKLFF
.	TRBD1	TRBJ2-3	TRBV3-1/TRBV3-2	TGTGCCAGCAGCCCAGGGGACAGGGGCCGGACAGATACGCAGTATTTT	CASSPGDRGRTDTQYF
.	.	TRBJ2-5	TRBV23-1	TGCGCCAGCAGTCCCGACGGCCAAGAGACCCAGTACTTC	CASSPDGQETQYF
medium-sized	.	TRBJ2-5	TRBV2	TGTGCCAGCAGTGAAGCGACGGGGGCCACGGGGACCCAGTACTTC	CASSEATGATGTQYF
.	.	TRBJ2-7	TRBV6-1	TGTGCCAGCAGTGAAGCGGGGTGGTGGGAGGGGGGATCCTACGAGCAGTACTTC	CASSEAGWWEGGSYEQYF
.	.	TRBJ1-2	TRBV7-8	TGTGCCAGCAGCTTAGGGGCAGGGACCAACTATGGCTACACCTTC	CASSLGAGTNYGYTF
.	.	TRBJ1-2	TRBV5-8	TGTGCCAGCAGCTGGGACACTCTCCGCTATGGCTACACCTTC	CASSWDTLRYGYTF
.	TRBD1	TRBJ2-7	TRBV3-1/TRBV3-2	TGTGCCAGCAGCCCACGCAGGGGGATCGTCTACGAGCAGTACTTC	CASSPRRGIVYEQYF
.	.	TRBJ1-1	TRBV6-5	TGTGCCAGCCGAGCAGAGGGATGGAACACTGAAGCTTTCTTT	CASRAEGWNTEAFF
.	.	TRBJ1-1	TRBV11-2	TGTGCCAGCAGCTTGGAACGGGTTAACACTGAAGCTTTCTTT	CASSLERVNTEAFF
once	.	TRBJ2-7	TRBV2	TGTGCCAGCAGGGGTGGGAACCTACAATACGAGCAGTACTTC	CASRGGNLQYEQYF
.	TRBD2	TRBJ2-5	TRBV3-1/TRBV3-2	TGTGCCAGCAGCCTCGGACTAGCGTACCAAGAGACCCAGTACTTC	CASSLGLAYQETQYF
.	TRBD1	TRBJ1-6	TRBV30	TGTGCCTGGCGGACAGGAGGGAGAGGGGCAGGCGGCTCCTATAATTCACCCCTCCACTTT	CAWRTGGRGAGGSYNSPLHF
medium-sized	TRBD1	TRBJ2-2	TRBV6-4	TGTGCCACGGGACAGGGGGCCACCGGGGAGCTGTTTTTT	CATGQGATGELFF